This TCR beta chain appears in the sequencing data of a study of cytomegalovirus exposure and HLA in healthy donors. Study-wide results and limits: The records held CMV serostatus as the only immune exposure information. The majority of CMV-associated TCR beta chains were reported as apparently HLA-restricted in a later analysis.

About this clone: What it binds is not known.

The PCR contained 60 Vbeta and 13 Jbeta primers. Original handling: As a later analysis found, there were 80 million or so unique TCR beta chains, of which roughly 11 million were shared. The method was immunoSEQ multiplex PCR; TCRdb's version includes in-frame clones alone and lacks a portion of them. V and J calls plus clone size are reproduced from that table; the DNA served to infer D and trimming. This sample has 99,000 or so clones, with more than 60% found just once. Germline CDR1 and CDR2: GTSNPN and SVGIG (reference sequence). There are 13 residues in the CDR3. V lost 4 bases to trimming and J lost 0 bases, with 6 bases between them. Healthy donors of bone marrow made up the group.

V gene TRBV30 combines with J gene TRBJ2-2; the D is unclear. This sequence originates from a man aged 25-45 years in good health and CMV-seronegative. What was sequenced was PBMCs. CDR3 coding DNA: TGTGCCTGGACAGGCCCGAACACCGGGGAGCTGTTTTTT. The encoded protein is CAWTGPNTGELFF.